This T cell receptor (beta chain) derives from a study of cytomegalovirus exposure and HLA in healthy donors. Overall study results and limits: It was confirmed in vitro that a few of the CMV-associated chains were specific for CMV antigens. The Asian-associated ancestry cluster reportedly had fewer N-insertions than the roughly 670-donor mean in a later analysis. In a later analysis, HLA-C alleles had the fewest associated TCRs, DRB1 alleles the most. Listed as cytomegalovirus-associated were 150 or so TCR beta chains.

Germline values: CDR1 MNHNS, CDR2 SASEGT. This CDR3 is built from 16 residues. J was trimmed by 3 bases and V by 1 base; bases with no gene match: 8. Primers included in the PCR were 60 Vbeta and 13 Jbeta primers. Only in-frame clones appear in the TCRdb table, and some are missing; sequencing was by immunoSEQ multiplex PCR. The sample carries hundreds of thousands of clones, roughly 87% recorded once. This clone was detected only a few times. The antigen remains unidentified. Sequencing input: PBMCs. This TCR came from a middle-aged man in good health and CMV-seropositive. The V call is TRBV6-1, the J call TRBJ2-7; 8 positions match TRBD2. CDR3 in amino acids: CASSEEIWTSRYEQYV. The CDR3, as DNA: TGTGCCAGCAGTGAAGAGATTTGGACTAGCCGCTACGAGCAGTACGTC.